This is a list of T cell receptor beta chains from one sample in a study of somatic mutations in cytotoxic T cells in rheumatoid arthritis. Measured with immunoSEQ multiplex PCR; TCRdb has only the in-frame clones, and not every one. The sample records roughly 5,700 clones, roughly 80% being singletons. Sequenced input: CD8+ T cells sorted from blood. Receptors originate from an adult with rheumatoid arthritis. Both conserved end residues are part of each CDR3. Each record gives: J gene, clone size, V gene, D gene, CDR3 DNA, CDR3 protein. A D gene is named only where the DNA matches it firmly. Size values are once, few and many counts, or a class for expanded clones, and some rows have none.

j_call: TRBJ2-7
clone_size: -
v_call: TRBV30
d_call: TRBD1
cdr3_nt: TGTGCCTGGATGGACAGGGAGAGAGGATACGAGCAGTACTTC
cdr3_aa: CAWMDRERGYEQYF

j_call: TRBJ2-1
clone_size: once
v_call: TRBV27
d_call: -
cdr3_nt: TGTGCCAGCAGTTTAGCCAGGCACAATGAGCAGTTCTTC
cdr3_aa: CASSLARHNEQFF

j_call: TRBJ1-1
clone_size: -
v_call: TRBV7-9
d_call: TRBD1
cdr3_nt: TGTGCCAGCAGCTTAGCCCGGGACAGGCGGATTGAAGCTTTCTTT
cdr3_aa: CASSLARDRRIEAFF

j_call: TRBJ2-7
clone_size: -
v_call: TRBV5-8
d_call: TRBD2
cdr3_nt: TGTGCCAGCAGCTTGGCCGCTAGCGGGGTAGGCGAGCAGTACTTC
cdr3_aa: CASSLAASGVGEQYF

j_call: TRBJ1-5
clone_size: -
v_call: TRBV10-2
d_call: -
cdr3_nt: TGCGCCAGCAGTGAGTCGAGCCCCTTTAGCAATCAGCCCCAGCATTTT
cdr3_aa: CASSESSPFSNQPQHF

j_call: TRBJ1-1
clone_size: -
v_call: TRBV5-4
d_call: -
cdr3_nt: TGTGCCAGCAGCTTGCAGGACGGGGCGGACACTGAAGCTTTCTTT
cdr3_aa: CASSLQDGADTEAFF

j_call: TRBJ2-7
clone_size: large
v_call: TRBV6-1
d_call: TRBD2
cdr3_nt: TGTGCCAGCAGTGAAGAGGCGGGGGGTCCCTACGAGCAGTACTTC
cdr3_aa: CASSEEAGGPYEQYF

j_call: TRBJ2-1
clone_size: once
v_call: TRBV6-4
d_call: -
cdr3_nt: TGTGCCAGCAGTAACGGGACGGTCAATGAGCAGTTCTTC
cdr3_aa: CASSNGTVNEQFF

j_call: TRBJ2-1
clone_size: -
v_call: TRBV2
d_call: -
cdr3_nt: TGTGCCAGCAGTGAAAACAATGAGCAGTTCTTC
cdr3_aa: CASSENNEQFF

j_call: TRBJ2-1
clone_size: -
v_call: TRBV27
d_call: -
cdr3_nt: TGTGCCAGCAGTTTGAAACTAGCCCGGGAGCAGTTCTTC
cdr3_aa: CASSLKLAREQFF

j_call: TRBJ1-4
clone_size: -
v_call: TRBV5-1
d_call: TRBD1
cdr3_nt: TGCGCCAGCAGCACAACAGGGGTAGTCAACGAAAAACTGTTTTTT
cdr3_aa: CASSTTGVVNEKLFF

j_call: TRBJ2-1
clone_size: -
v_call: TRBV5-1
d_call: -
cdr3_nt: TGCGCCAGCTGGCAGGGAGGTAACAATGAGCAGTTCTTC
cdr3_aa: CASWQGGNNEQFF

j_call: TRBJ2-7
clone_size: once
v_call: TRBV7-7
d_call: -
cdr3_nt: TGTGCTAGCAGCTTAAACTGGGGTACCTACGAGCAGTACTTC
cdr3_aa: CASSLNWGTYEQYF

j_call: TRBJ1-4
clone_size: -
v_call: TRBV5-5
d_call: -
cdr3_nt: TGTGCCAGCAGTTGGGGGACCGTGCCAACTAATGAAAAACTGTTTTTT
cdr3_aa: CASSWGTVPTNEKLFF

j_call: TRBJ1-1
clone_size: once
v_call: TRBV6-5
d_call: -
cdr3_nt: TGTGCCAGCAGTAACCTGAACACTGAAGCTTTCTTT
cdr3_aa: CASSNLNTEAFF

j_call: TRBJ2-7
clone_size: -
v_call: TRBV10-3
d_call: TRBD1
cdr3_nt: TGTGCCGTCCGGGACAGCGACTCCTACGAGCAGTACTTC
cdr3_aa: CAVRDSDSYEQYF

j_call: TRBJ2-1
clone_size: -
v_call: TRBV2
d_call: TRBD2
cdr3_nt: TGTGCCAGCAGTGGAACTAGCGGGAGGTACAATGAGCAGTTCTTC
cdr3_aa: CASSGTSGRYNEQFF

j_call: TRBJ1-5
clone_size: -
v_call: TRBV28
d_call: -
cdr3_nt: TGTGCCAGCAGTCCCAACAGGGCCGATATCTGGCATAGCAATCAGCCCCAGCATTTT
cdr3_aa: CASSPNRADIWHSNQPQHF

j_call: TRBJ2-7
clone_size: -
v_call: TRBV23-1
d_call: TRBD2
cdr3_nt: TGCGCCAGCAGTCAATCGGAGATAGCGGGAGCTTACTCCTACGAGCAGTACTTC
cdr3_aa: CASSQSEIAGAYSYEQYF

j_call: TRBJ2-7
clone_size: -
v_call: TRBV5-1
d_call: TRBD2
cdr3_nt: TGCGCCAGCAGCTTGTGGCTAGCGGAGAACGAGCAGTACTTC
cdr3_aa: CASSLWLAENEQYF

j_call: TRBJ2-2
clone_size: -
v_call: TRBV29-1
d_call: TRBD2
cdr3_nt: TGCAGCGCCGCGGGAGGGACACAAGGCACCGGGGAGCTGTTTTTT
cdr3_aa: CSAAGGTQGTGELFF

j_call: TRBJ2-3
clone_size: -
v_call: TRBV6-4
d_call: -
cdr3_nt: TGTGCCAGCAGTGACTCAGACACAGATACGCAGTATTTT
cdr3_aa: CASSDSDTDTQYF

j_call: TRBJ1-2
clone_size: -
v_call: TRBV30
d_call: -
cdr3_nt: TGTGCCTGGACCCAAAGTAGGGGCTGGTATGGCTACACCTTC
cdr3_aa: CAWTQSRGWYGYTF

j_call: TRBJ1-4
clone_size: -
v_call: TRBV6-1
d_call: -
cdr3_nt: TGTGCCAGCAGTGTCGCGGGGTGGCGAATCGGTGAAAAACTGTTTTTT
cdr3_aa: CASSVAGWRIGEKLFF

j_call: TRBJ2-5
clone_size: -
v_call: TRBV11-2
d_call: -
cdr3_nt: TGTGCCAGCCTAGGGGTTCGCCAAGAGACCCAGTACTTC
cdr3_aa: CASLGVRQETQYF

j_call: TRBJ2-1
clone_size: -
v_call: TRBV27
d_call: -
cdr3_nt: TGTGCCAGCAGTTTCGGCAATGAGCAGTTCTTC
cdr3_aa: CASSFGNEQFF

j_call: TRBJ2-3
clone_size: once
v_call: TRBV4-1
d_call: -
cdr3_nt: TGCGCCAGCAGCCAAGGGGGGCCCGATACGCAGTATTTT
cdr3_aa: CASSQGGPDTQYF

j_call: TRBJ1-2
clone_size: -
v_call: TRBV5-1
d_call: -
cdr3_nt: TGCGCCAGCAGCTTGGTGGAGGGGAACTATGGCTACACCTTC
cdr3_aa: CASSLVEGNYGYTF

j_call: TRBJ2-7
clone_size: -
v_call: TRBV27
d_call: TRBD1
cdr3_nt: TGTGCCAGCAGTTTAGACAGGGCGAGAAGTCGCGAGCAGTACTTC
cdr3_aa: CASSLDRARSREQYF

j_call: TRBJ1-5
clone_size: -
v_call: TRBV27
d_call: TRBD1
cdr3_nt: TGTGCCAGCAGAAAAACAGGGGGTGTCAATCAGCCCCAGCATTTT
cdr3_aa: CASRKTGGVNQPQHF

j_call: TRBJ1-1
clone_size: -
v_call: TRBV9
d_call: TRBD1
cdr3_nt: TGTGCCAGCAGCGACGGGACAGTGAACACTGAAGCTTTCTTT
cdr3_aa: CASSDGTVNTEAFF

j_call: TRBJ2-1
clone_size: -
v_call: TRBV4-2
d_call: -
cdr3_nt: TGTGCCAGCAGCCTTGCCGAGGGGGGTGGCTACAATGAGCAGTTCTTC
cdr3_aa: CASSLAEGGGYNEQFF